This TCR beta chain comes out of a study of T cell responses to AZD1222 COVID-19 vaccine. There are 16 residues in the CDR3. Germline lookup yields CDR1 LNHDA and CDR2 SQIVND (reference sequence). The V segment lost 10 bases and the J segment 7 bases; nucleotides outside the gene matches: 12. Some clones are missing from TCRdb's copy, which holds only in-frame ones; the method was immunoSEQ multiplex PCR. The sample comprises about 130,000 clones, roughly 89% of which are singletons, and 5% to 7.5% rests with the top ten. The J gene is TRBJ2-2, the V gene TRBV19; 13 nucleotides agree with TRBD2. Source: peripheral blood, taken on day 0 of AZD1222 vaccination. The sequence was obtained from an adult in good health. The CDR3 region is CATKTSGGSPNGELFF. CDR3 DNA: TGTGCCACGAAGACTAGCGGGGGGTCCCCCAACGGGGAGCTGTTTTTT.